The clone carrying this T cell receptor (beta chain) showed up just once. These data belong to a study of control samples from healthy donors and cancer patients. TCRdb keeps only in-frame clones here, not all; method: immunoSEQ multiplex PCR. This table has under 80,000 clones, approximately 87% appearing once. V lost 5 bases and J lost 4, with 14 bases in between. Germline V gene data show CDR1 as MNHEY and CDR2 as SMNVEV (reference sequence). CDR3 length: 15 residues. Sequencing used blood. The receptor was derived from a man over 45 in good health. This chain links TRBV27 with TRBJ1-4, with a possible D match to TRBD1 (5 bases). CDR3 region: CASSPRGTVNEKLFF. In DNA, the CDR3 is TGTGCCAGCAGTCCAAGGGGAACGGTTAATGAAAAACTGTTTTTT. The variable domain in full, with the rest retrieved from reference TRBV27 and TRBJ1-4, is EAQVTQNPRYLITVTGKKLTVTCSQNMNHEYMSWYRQDPGLGLRQIYYSMNVEVTDKGDVPEGYKVSRKEKRNFPLILESPSPNQTSLYFCASSPRGTVNEKLFFGSGTQLSVL.